A selection of T cell receptor beta chains follows, all from one sample in a study of blood T cell repertoires in COVID-19. The assay was immunoSEQ multiplex PCR, and TCRdb's table has in-frame clones only and misses some. The table has fewer than 80,000 clones, about 80% seen once. The source material was peripheral blood. The receptors come from a human donor in a cohort sampled during active COVID-19. Both conserved end residues are trimmed from each CDR3.

v_call	j_call	cdr3_aa
TRBV4-1	TRBJ2-5	ASSQDVTVTETQY
TRBV4-1	TRBJ2-1	ASSQDGGEGLDYNEQF
TRBV4-1	TRBJ2-7	ASSGRERGPQQY
TRBV6-5	TRBJ2-7	ASSYRSGTSTFEQY
TRBV29-1	TRBJ2-2	SVEPPPGGTGELF
TRBV9	TRBJ1-1	ASSTYRTGGAF
TRBV28	TRBJ2-5	ASRRTGSFQETQY
TRBV7-9	TRBJ2-2	ASSLVQGFTGELF
TRBV19	TRBJ2-1	ASSPRVAPNNEQF
TRBV29-1	TRBJ2-7	SVEDKRGSSYEQY
TRBV3-1/TRBV3-2	TRBJ2-7	ASSQRPGSSYEQY
TRBV5-1	TRBJ2-1	ASSSRGEGNYNEQF
TRBV30	TRBJ1-3	AWSPLQGRRNTIY
TRBV23-1	TRBJ2-4	ASSRGVTGKAIQY
TRBV4-1	TRBJ1-3	ASSQEGGRGASGNTIY
TRBV5-8	TRBJ2-7	ASSFEDRDRVTYEQY
TRBV10-1	TRBJ2-7	ASSEGVAGGSISEQY
TRBV7-9	TRBJ1-1	ASARPGQIWAF
TRBV7-2	TRBJ2-7	ASSLLVQGAYEQY
TRBV6-5	TRBJ2-2	ASSTTGGGGELF
TRBV7-6	TRBJ1-1	ASSPLRSGVENTEAF
TRBV3-1/TRBV3-2	TRBJ2-3	ASSQEFWASGGDTQY